What follows is one TCR beta chain and its context. This record comes from a study of blood T cell repertoires in COVID-19. Study overall: The United States, Italy and Spain provided the acute and convalescent COVID-19 samples. In each case, the material was cDNA or gDNA derived from T cells, B-cell-depleted T cells, or PBMCs.

In the authors' methods: From reference gene primer amplification, estimates of nucleated cell counts were derived. TCRdb's table, derived via immunoSEQ multiplex PCR, lists solely in-frame clones and lacks some. V and J calls and clone size are given by that table; D and trimming were obtained from the DNA. This sample yields 110,000 or so clones, of which roughly 82% are seen a single time; under 8% belongs to the top ten. This CDR3 is 14 amino acids long. CDR1 is MNHEY and CDR2 is SVGAGI in the germline V gene. Trimming cost V 5 bases and J 9 bases; bases outside gene matches: 10. The receptor was derived from a woman of 80 years or more with active or convalescent COVID-19. The V and J genes are TRBV6-5 and TRBJ1-5; 7 nucleotides agree with TRBD1. What was sequenced was peripheral blood. CDR3 in amino acids: CASSLQGMGSPQHF. The CDR3, as DNA: TGTGCCAGCAGTCTACAGGGGATGGGGTCGCCCCAGCATTTT.